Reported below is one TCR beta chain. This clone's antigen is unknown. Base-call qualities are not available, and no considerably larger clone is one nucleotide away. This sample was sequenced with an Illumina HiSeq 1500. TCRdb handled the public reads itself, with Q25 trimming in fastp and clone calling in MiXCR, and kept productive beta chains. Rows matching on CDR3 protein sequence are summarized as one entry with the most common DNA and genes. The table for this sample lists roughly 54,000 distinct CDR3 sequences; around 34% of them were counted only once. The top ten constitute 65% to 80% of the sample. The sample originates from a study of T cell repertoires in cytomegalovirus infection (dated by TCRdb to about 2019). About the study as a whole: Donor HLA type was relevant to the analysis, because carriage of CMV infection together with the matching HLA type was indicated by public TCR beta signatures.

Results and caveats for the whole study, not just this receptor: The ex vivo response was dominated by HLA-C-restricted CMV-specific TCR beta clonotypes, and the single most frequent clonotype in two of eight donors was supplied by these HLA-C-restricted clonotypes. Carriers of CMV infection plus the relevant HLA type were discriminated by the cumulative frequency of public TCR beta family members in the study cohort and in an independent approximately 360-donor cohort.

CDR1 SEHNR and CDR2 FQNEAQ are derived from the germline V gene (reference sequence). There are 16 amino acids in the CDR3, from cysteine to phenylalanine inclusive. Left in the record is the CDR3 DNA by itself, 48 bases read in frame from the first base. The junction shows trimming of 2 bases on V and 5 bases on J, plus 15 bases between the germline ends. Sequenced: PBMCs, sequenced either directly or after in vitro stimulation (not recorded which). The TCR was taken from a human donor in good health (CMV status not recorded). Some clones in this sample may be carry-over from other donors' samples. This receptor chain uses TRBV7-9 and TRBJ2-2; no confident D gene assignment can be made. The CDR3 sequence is CASSLSPNRETGELFF. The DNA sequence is TGTGCCAGCAGCTTATCACCAAATAGGGAAACCGGGGAGCTGTTTTTT. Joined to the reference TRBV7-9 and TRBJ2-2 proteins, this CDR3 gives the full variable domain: DTGVSQNPRHKITKRGQNVTFRCDPISEHNRLYWYRQTLGQGPEFLTYFQNEAQLEKSRLLSDRFSAERPKGSFSTLEIQRTEQGDSAMYLCASSLSPNRETGELFFGEGSRLTVL.